The rows below give T cell receptor beta chains drawn from one sample of a study of blood T cell repertoires in COVID-19. Measured with immunoSEQ multiplex PCR; TCRdb has only the in-frame clones, and not every one. Among roughly 430,000 clones listed, around nine tenths were seen once. Sequenced sample: PBMCs or T cells enriched from blood (not recorded which). Source of these receptors: a woman younger than 30 who had been exposed to COVID-19. Both conserved end residues are part of each CDR3. The order of the fields is J gene, D gene, CDR3 length, clone size, V gene, CDR3 DNA, CDR3 protein. The D gene is left open where the match is weak. Only some rows state a clone size, as once, few, many or a class for expanded clones.

>TRBJ1-2|NA|13|NA|TRBV25-1
TGTGCCAGCAGTGGACAGGAGAACTATGGCTACACCTTC
CASSGQENYGYTF
>TRBJ2-3|TRBD2|20|once|TRBV2
TGTGCCAGCAGCGGCCCCTTGGGACTAGCGGGGGTTACCTACGGAGATACGCAGTATTTT
CASSGPLGLAGVTYGDTQYF
>TRBJ1-2|TRBD1|13|NA|TRBV28
TGTGCCAGCACTAGCGGGACAGGATTTGGCTACACCTTC
CASTSGTGFGYTF
>TRBJ1-4|TRBD1|13|NA|TRBV18
TGTGCCAGCTCACCGGACAGGGACGAAAAACTGTTTTTT
CASSPDRDEKLFF
>TRBJ2-7|TRBD1|15|once|TRBV7-9
TGTGCCAGCAGCCCCACAGGGGTAGGTGGTTACGAGCAGTACTTC
CASSPTGVGGYEQYF
>TRBJ2-7|NA|11|NA|TRBV12-3/TRBV12-4
TGTGCCAGCACCACAGATGGAGGGCAGTACTTC
CASTTDGGQYF
>TRBJ2-2|TRBD2|17|NA|TRBV27
TGTGCCAGCAGACGGACTAGCGGGAGTCGGAACACCGGGGAGCTGTTTTTT
CASRRTSGSRNTGELFF
>TRBJ2-7|NA|17|NA|TRBV27
TGTGCCAGCAGTCCCCTCCGTCGGGGGGCTCGGGATAGTAAGCAGTACTTC
CASSPLRRGARDSKQYF
>TRBJ2-5|TRBD2|15|NA|TRBV4-1
TGCGCCAGCAGCCAAAGAGGGACTAGCGCAGAGACCCAGTACTTC
CASSQRGTSAETQYF
>TRBJ2-7|TRBD1|14|NA|TRBV5-4
TGTGCCAGCAGCACGGGGGACAGGGCCTACGAGCAGTACTTC
CASSTGDRAYEQYF
>TRBJ2-1|TRBD1|15|NA|TRBV27
TGTGCCAGCAGCTCCCCGACAGGGCAGGGCGTGAGGCAGTTCTTC
CASSSPTGQGVRQFF
>TRBJ2-2|TRBD2|16|NA|TRBV18
TGTGCCAGCTCACCAGTAATAGCGGGGGAGACCGGGGAGCTGTTTTTT
CASSPVIAGETGELFF
>TRBJ2-7|TRBD1|15|NA|TRBV11-2
TGTGCCAGCAGCTGGGACAGGGGACTCTCCTACGAGCAGTACTTC
CASSWDRGLSYEQYF
>TRBJ2-7|NA|15|NA|TRBV5-1
TGCGCCAGCAACCCCATATCTGGCGGGATCTACGAGCAGTACTTC
CASNPISGGIYEQYF
>TRBJ1-4|TRBD1|15|few|TRBV3-1/TRBV3-2
TGTGCCAGCAGCCAAGCGGACAGGGAGAGGACGAAACTGTTTTTT
CASSQADRERTKLFF
>TRBJ1-2|NA|16|NA|TRBV13
TGTGCCAGCAGCTTAACCGCGGGGCGACGCGGCTATGGCTACACCTTC
CASSLTAGRRGYGYTF
>TRBJ1-1|NA|11|NA|TRBV2
TGTGCCAGCAGCTCCCGGGCTGAAGCTTTCTTT
CASSSRAEAFF
>TRBJ1-2|NA|16|NA|TRBV19
TGTGCCAGTAGTATCGATCGGGTACGGGCTAACTATGGCTACACCTTC
CASSIDRVRANYGYTF
>TRBJ2-2|TRBD2|16|NA|TRBV7-9
TGTGCCAGCAGCCCCGTAGCGGGAGTATTAACCGGGGAGCTGTTTTTT
CASSPVAGVLTGELFF
>TRBJ2-1|TRBD2|16|NA|TRBV24-1
TGTGCCACCAGTGATGGAGTTCTAGCGGGCTCCAATGAGCAGTTCTTC
CATSDGVLAGSNEQFF
>TRBJ2-2|TRBD1|16|once|TRBV7-6
TGTGCCAGCACTCTTACAGGGGGCATCATTCCCGGGGAGCTGTTTTTT
CASTLTGGIIPGELFF
>TRBJ1-1|TRBD1|17|NA|TRBV4-3
TGCGCCAGCAGCCAAGGCAAGACAGGGCGGCAGGACACTGAAGCTTTCTTT
CASSQGKTGRQDTEAFF
>TRBJ2-5|NA|14|once|TRBV7-2
TGTGCCAGCAGCTTAGTCCGGGAAATGGGAACCCAGTACTTC
CASSLVREMGTQYF
>TRBJ2-7|NA|15|NA|TRBV28
TGTGCCAGCAGTCGAAGGGGCCAGCTCGCCTACGAGCAGTACTTC
CASSRRGQLAYEQYF
>TRBJ2-3|NA|16|NA|TRBV5-1
TGCGCCAGCAGCTTAAAGGGAGCCCCTAGCACAGATACGCAGTATTTT
CASSLKGAPSTDTQYF
>TRBJ1-1|NA|16|NA|TRBV19
TGTGCCAGTAGACCTGGGACTAACCTCTGGGGCACTGAAGCTTTCTTT
CASRPGTNLWGTEAFF
>TRBJ1-1|NA|14|NA|TRBV4-3
TGCGCCAGCAGCCAAGGTACACTAAACACTGAAGCTTTCTTT
CASSQGTLNTEAFF
>TRBJ2-7|NA|14|NA|TRBV27
TGTGCCAGCGGGGCCGGGAGAAGGGGTTACGAGCAGTACTTC
CASGAGRRGYEQYF
>TRBJ2-7|TRBD2|14|NA|TRBV19
TGTGCCAGTAGTTCCTTCCAGCGGGGCTACGAGCAGTACTTC
CASSSFQRGYEQYF
>TRBJ2-1|NA|15|NA|TRBV21-1
TGTGCCAGCAGTCCCCCGGACAGGGTTAATCATGAGCAGTTCTTC
CASSPPDRVNHEQFF
>TRBJ1-2|NA|12|NA|TRBV29-1
TGCAGCGTCCTCGGGAATACCTATGGCTACACCTTC
CSVLGNTYGYTF
>TRBJ1-5|NA|15|NA|TRBV5-1
TGCGCCAGCAGCTTGGAAGGGGCCGGCAATCAGCCCCAGCATTTT
CASSLEGAGNQPQHF
>TRBJ1-3|TRBD1|19|NA|TRBV2
TGTGCCAGCAGTGGGTCGATTTTCGCAGGGGGCGAGGGTGGAAACACCATATATTTT
CASSGSIFAGGEGGNTIYF
>TRBJ2-5|NA|13|NA|TRBV18
TGTGCCAGCTCACCTAGAGGGCAAGAGACCCAGTACTTC
CASSPRGQETQYF
>TRBJ2-7|TRBD1|16|NA|TRBV9
TGTGCCAGCAGCGTAGCTTTTGGGACAGGGACCTACGAGCAGTACTTC
CASSVAFGTGTYEQYF